The 30 T cell receptor beta chains reported below all come from one sample, sequenced in a study of low-dose radiotherapy and immunotherapy resistance in tumors. Stated time point: after trial treatment. Treatment: LDRT plus nivolumab, ipilimumab, low-dose cyclophosphamide and aspirin (RACIN trial). Covering alpha and beta chains, TRAV- and TRBV-specific primers were used for the first-strand cDNA. TCR amplification used 20 to 25 PCR cycles, a constant-region primer and a V-primer adapter. TCRdb re-called the reads through MiXCR, storing one row per CDR3 protein. The sample lists roughly 90,000 distinct CDR3 sequences; roughly 19% were seen once. The specimen was PBMCs, collected after low-dose radiotherapy plus immunotherapy. These receptor sequences come from a female donor with ovarian cancer.

This clonotype has a count of ten or more. The V and J genes are TRBV30 and TRBJ2-1; D unresolved. This CDR3 is built from 13 residues. The ends were cut back, 0 bases at V and 3 bases at J, with 6 bases in the middle. Germline CDR1 is GTSNPN and CDR2 is SVGIG (reference sequence). The CDR3 nucleotides read TGTGCCTGGAGTGTTGACCACTACAATGAGCAGTTCTTC. It yields the protein CAWSVDHYNEQFF.

CDR3 amino acids: CSVEVYLAGSRGNEQFF. The CDR3 DNA sequence: TGCAGCGTTGAGGTATACCTAGCGGGCTCGAGAGGGAATGAGCAGTTCTTC. The chain combines TRBV29-1 with TRBJ2-1, with TRBD2 identical over 8 bases. Germline lookup yields CDR1 SQVTM and CDR2 ANQGSEA. CDR3 length: 17 residues. Unmatched junction bases numbered 17, after V lost 3 bases and J lost 7 bases.

The DNA for the CDR3 is TGTGCCAGCAGCCTATGGGTCACTGAAGCTTTCTTT. It encodes CASSLWVTEAFF. The chain combines TRBV7-2 with TRBJ1-1; D remains unclear. Germline V lookup: CDR1 SGHTA, CDR2 FQGNSA. The CDR3 loop spans 12 amino acids. Trimming took off 5 bases at V and 4 bases at J, with 8 bases between the two ends.

This clonotype has just a few counts. With a much larger clone just one base away, this may be a read error. The chain has TRBV20-1 and TRBJ2-1, with D perhaps assigned TRBD1 or TRBD2 (5 bases each). This CDR3 spans 15 amino acids. Germline loops: CDR1 DFQATT, CDR2 SNEGSKA (reference sequence). Between the trimmed V and J ends, which lost 1 base and 5 bases, there was a span of 15 bases. The DNA of the CDR3 is TGCAGTGCTAGAGGGTGGGGGATCCCCAACAATGAGCAGTTCTTC. As protein: CSARGWGIPNNEQFF.

There are many counts of this clonotype. The rearrangement links TRBV29-1 to TRBJ2-2; D is perhaps TRBD1 (5 bases). This CDR3 has 14 amino acids. V lost 1 base to trimming and J lost 5 bases, with 11 bases between them. Germline values: CDR1 SQVTM, CDR2 ANQGSEA. The CDR3 DNA follows: TGCAGCGTTGAAGGCGCAGGGCGAACCGGGGAGCTGTTTTTT. Its protein is CSVEGAGRTGELFF.

This clonotype has at least ten counts. At one end, the junction sequence differs from germline, possibly due to a read error. This chain joins TRBV5-3 and TRBJ2-7; tentative D call: TRBD2 (6 bases). TRBV5-3 is designated an ORF whose function remains uncertain. The CDR3 totals 12 residues. In nucleotides, the CDR3 is TGTGCCAGCAGCTTGACTAGTAGCGAGCAGTACTTC. It yields the protein CASSLTSSEQYF.

This clonotype was seen at least ten times. This chain connects TRBV29-1 to TRBJ1-5; D is undetermined. Trimming took 1 base from V and 11 from J, leaving 18 bases between them. The CDR3 has 14 residues. Germline V gives CDR1 SQVTM, CDR2 ANQGSEA. This CDR3 is CSVEGEGSPGSQHF. CDR3 coding DNA: TGCAGCGTTGAAGGGGAGGGCAGCCCTGGGTCCCAGCATTTT.

About this clonotype: A much larger clone is a single base away; this may be a read error. This chain links TRBV5-1 with TRBJ2-5; 11 bases agree with TRBD2. Germline CDR1 and CDR2: SGHRS and YFSETQ. The CDR3 length is 17 residues. CDR3 in DNA: TGCGTCAGCAGCTTATTTGGGACTAGCGGAAGGCAAGAGACCCAGTACTTC. Its protein product is CVSSLFGTSGRQETQYF.

This clonotype was counted ten times or more. The chain carries TRBV7-3 and TRBJ2-1, with TRBD2 as a possible D gene (6 bases). This CDR3 comprises 15 residues. With 2 bases removed from V and 3 bases from J, the gap between germline ends came to 11 bases. CDR1 and CDR2 (germline): SGHTA, FQGTGA. CDR3 protein: CASSLGLFNYNEQFF. In DNA, the CDR3 is TGTGCCAGCAGCTTAGGACTATTCAACTACAATGAGCAGTTCTTC.

V gene TRBV28 combines with J gene TRBJ1-2; D perhaps matches TRBD1 (5 bases). CDR3 length: 14 residues. V shed 1 base and J shed 3 bases, with 9 bases lying between them. Germline V lookup: CDR1 MDHEN, CDR2 SYDVKM. CDR3 sequence: CASSLLAGDYGYTF. The CDR3 DNA reads as TGTGCCAGCAGTTTATTGGCGGGGGACTATGGCTACACCTTC.

This clonotype was recorded a few times. The chain recombines TRBV5-4 with TRBJ2-4, with 14 bases that match TRBD2. The junction had 10 bases not matched to a gene; V was cut back by 0 bases and J by 8 bases. CDR1 is SGHNT and CDR2 is YYREEE in the germline V gene (reference sequence). This CDR3 is built from 18 residues. CDR3 in amino acids: CASSLDTGLAGVADIQYF. The DNA for the CDR3 is TGTGCCAGCAGCTTGGACACGGGACTAGCGGGAGTAGCGGACATTCAGTACTTC.

This clonotype was picked up many times. The rearrangement uses TRBV20-1 and TRBJ2-7; TRBD2 matches at 12 bases. Germline CDR1 and CDR2: DFQATT and SNEGSKA (reference sequence). The CDR3 is 15 amino acids. V shed 4 bases, J shed 5 bases, and the junction held 9 bases outside the gene matches. The CDR3 nucleotides are TGCAGTGCTAACGGACTAGCGGGAACAGAGGACGAGCAGTACTTC. It encodes CSANGLAGTEDEQYF.

Comment on this clonotype: With a much larger clone just one base away, this may be a read error. The rearrangement links TRBV6-2 or TRBV6-3 to TRBJ2-7, with a weak D call TRBD2 (5 bases). This CDR3 is 15 amino acids long. The V gene's germline CDR1 is MNHEY and CDR2 SVGEGT. CDR3 sequence reads: CASSYGLVSSYERYF. The CDR3 DNA reads as TGTGCCAGCAGTTACGGACTGGTGAGCTCCTACGAGCGGTACTTC.

The chain joins TRBV20-1 to TRBJ2-5, with 7 bases fitting TRBD1. CDR3 length: 13 amino acids. Trimming cost V 6 bases and J 5 bases; bases outside gene matches: 9. Germline values: CDR1 DFQATT, CDR2 SNEGSKA (reference sequence). The CDR3 here is CSAETGAGETQYF. The CDR3 DNA follows: TGCAGTGCAGAAACAGGGGCAGGGGAGACCCAGTACTTC.

As concerns this clonotype: This likely stems from a read error, as it lies one base from a far larger clone. The genes are TRBV27 and TRBJ2-7; possibly TRBD2 for D (5 bases). Germline assignment: CDR1 MNHEY and CDR2 SMNVEV (reference sequence). The CDR3 extends over 14 amino acids. The CDR3 loop reads CATLGRKGRNEQYF. Written as DNA, the CDR3 is TGTGCTACCCTTGGCAGGAAAGGGAGAAATGAGCAGTACTTC.

This clonotype was picked up many times. The V gene is TRBV12-3 or TRBV12-4, the J gene TRBJ1-1; D remains unclear. V dropped 3 bases and J dropped 6 bases, with 11 bases sitting between them. This CDR3 is 13 amino acids long. Here the CDR3 reads CASSLGLAAEAFF. CDR3 DNA sequence: TGTGCCAGCAGTTTGGGTCTGGCCGCTGAAGCTTTCTTT.

The V call is TRBV27, the J call TRBJ1-5; 8 nucleotides line up with TRBD1. The V gene end was trimmed by 8 bases and the J gene end by 5 bases; junction bases not matched to a gene: 8. The CDR3 has 14 amino acids. The germline V gene has CDR1 MNHEY and CDR2 SMNVEV (reference sequence). This CDR3 reads CASSLKGQDQPQHF. The CDR3 nucleotides are TGTGCCAGCTCCCTGAAGGGACAGGATCAGCCCCAGCATTTT.

To note about this clonotype: A much larger clone lies a single base off, so this may be a read error. The chain links TRBV7-6 to TRBJ1-4; the match to TRBD1 covers 9 bases. This CDR3 is 16 amino acids long. The germline V gene encodes CDR1 SGHVS and CDR2 FNYEAQ. The CDR3 DNA is TGTGTCAGCAGCTTAGATGAGGGACAGGGTGACGAAAAACTGTTTTTT. Translated: CVSSLDEGQGDEKLFF.

This clonotype was detected ten times or more. V usage is TRBV28 and J usage is TRBJ2-3; D may be TRBD1 or TRBD2 (6 bases each). Germline assignment: CDR1 MDHEN and CDR2 SYDVKM. The V end lost 7 bases, the J end lost 5 bases, and 19 bases lay between the germline ends. This CDR3 spans 15 amino acids. The CDR3 protein is CASKLVWGAGDTQYF. The CDR3 DNA reads as TGTGCCAGCAAATTGGTATGGGGGGCGGGAGATACGCAGTATTTT.

This clonotype was observed once. The chain couples TRBV4-3 to TRBJ1-4, with a tentative D call TRBD1 (5 bases). CDR3 length equals 16 residues. Germline assignment: CDR1 LGHNA and CDR2 YSLEER. Trimming pared 1 base from V and 8 bases from J, leaving 17 bases between. CDR3 region: CASSQAGVGLVEKLFF. The CDR3 DNA reads TGCGCCAGCAGCCAAGCGGGGGTCGGTCTCGTAGAAAAACTGTTTTTT.

The table lists this clonotype with many counts. The rearrangement joins TRBV6-2 or TRBV6-3 to TRBJ2-3, with 8 bases lining up with TRBD2. The CDR3 has 14 residues. The V gene's germline CDR1 is MNHEY and CDR2 SVGEGT. V was clipped by 2 bases and J by 12 bases; unmatched bases: 10. The DNA of the CDR3 is TGTGCCAGCAGTTACGGGACTAGGGATGATCCACAGTATTTT. It specifies CASSYGTRDDPQYF.

This clonotype appeared many times. The gene calls are TRBV5-8 and TRBJ1-3; perhaps TRBD1 as D (5 bases). The germline V gene has CDR1 SGHTS and CDR2 YDEGEE. The CDR3 is 16 residues long. V gave up 1 base and J gave up 2 bases, with 13 bases separating them. CDR3 in amino acids: CASSLLGGPAGNTIYF. In nucleotides, the CDR3 is TGTGCCAGCAGCTTGCTGGGGGGTCCGGCTGGAAACACCATATATTTT. Complete variable domain (other parts from reference TRBV5-8 and TRBJ1-3): EAGVTQSPTHLIKTRGQQATLRCSPISGHTSVYWYQQALGLGLQFLLWYDEGEERNRGNFPPRFSGRQFPNYSSELNVNALELEDSALYLCASSLLGGPAGNTIYFGEGSWLTVV.

This clonotype was recorded at least ten times. This rearrangement joins TRBV20-1 to TRBJ2-5, with D perhaps assigned TRBD1 or TRBD2 (5 bases each). Germline V gives CDR1 DFQATT, CDR2 SNEGSKA (reference sequence). The CDR3 spans 11 residues. The CDR3 spells CRGSEGETQYF. For the CDR3, the DNA is TGCAGAGGTAGTGAGGGGGAGACCCAGTACTTC.

This clonotype was seen repeatedly, ten times or more. This chain's CDR3 is CASSLRPGTGDEQYF. The CDR3 coding sequence is TGTGCCAGCAGCCTCCGGCCCGGGACAGGGGACGAGCAGTACTTC. J is TRBJ2-7 and V is TRBV3-1; TRBD1 agrees at 10 bases. The germline V gene encodes CDR1 LGHDT and CDR2 YNNKEL (reference sequence). CDR3 length: 15 amino acids. Trimming at V came to 4 bases and at J to 5 bases, leaving 8 bases not matched to a gene.

At least ten counts were recorded for this clonotype. The genes are TRBV5-1 and TRBJ1-3, with TRBD1 as a possible D gene (6 bases). Germline V gives CDR1 SGHRS, CDR2 YFSETQ. V lost 4 bases to trimming and J lost 2 bases, with 13 bases between them. The CDR3 runs to 15 residues. This CDR3 reads CASSLLTGTGNTIYF. Written as DNA, the CDR3 is TGCGCCAGCAGCCTTCTTACAGGGACTGGAAACACCATATATTTT.

This clonotype was counted ten times or more. V usage is TRBV29-1 and J usage is TRBJ2-1, with 12 bases fitting TRBD2. CDR3 length equals 14 residues. Germline V gene sequence: CDR1 SQVTM, CDR2 ANQGSEA. Trimming removed 6 bases from V and 7 bases from J; junction bases left unmatched: 7. CDR3 region: CSVAGTSGRNEQFF. CDR3 DNA: TGCAGCGTGGCCGGGACTAGCGGGCGGAATGAGCAGTTCTTC.

There are many counts of this clonotype. The chain has TRBV27 and TRBJ1-6, with 8 bases lining up with TRBD1. The CDR3 sequence is 14 residues long. Trimming took 6 bases from V and 13 from J; bases not matched to a gene: 11. In germline, CDR1 is MNHEY, CDR2 SMNVEV (reference sequence). The CDR3 nucleotides read TGTGCCAGCAGCACGATCCAGGGGGCACAGCCCCTCCACTTT. It translates to CASSTIQGAQPLHF.

This clonotype was detected ten times or more. The J gene is TRBJ1-2, the V gene TRBV29-1; 8 bases match TRBD1. Germline V lookup: CDR1 SQVTM, CDR2 ANQGSEA. The CDR3 has 18 residues. Trimming took 8 bases from V and 3 from J; bases not matched to a gene: 23. CDR3 amino acids: CSTLSPGTGDLTDYGYTF. DNA for the CDR3: TGCAGCACCCTCTCCCCCGGGACAGGCGACTTAACGGACTATGGCTACACCTTC. The whole variable domain, remainder taken from reference TRBV29-1 and TRBJ1-2, is SAVISQKPSRDICQRGTSLTIQCQVDSQVTMMFWYRQQPGQSLTLIATANQGSEATYESGFVIDKFPISRPNLTFSTLTVSNMSPEDSSIYLCSTLSPGTGDLTDYGYTFGSGTRLTVV.

This clonotype has ten or more counts. The V and J genes are TRBV19 and TRBJ1-2, with D tentatively TRBD1 (6 bases). Trimming shortened V by 5 bases and J by 4 bases, and 14 bases separated the two germline ends. This CDR3 is 14 amino acids long. Looked up from germline, CDR1 is LNHDA and CDR2 is SQIVND (reference sequence). This chain's CDR3 is CASSSPGTTYGYTF. The CDR3 DNA reads as TGTGCCAGTAGTTCTCCCGGGACAACCTATGGCTACACCTTC. The variable domain in full, completed from reference TRBV19 and TRBJ1-2, reads DGGITQSPKYLFRKEGQNVTLSCEQNLNHDAMYWYRQDPGQGLRLIYYSQIVNDFQKGDIAEGYSVSREKKESFPLTVTSAQKNPTAFYLCASSSPGTTYGYTFGSGTRLTVV.

This clonotype was seen ten or more times. The chain employs TRBV20-1 and TRBJ2-1, with D tentatively TRBD1 or TRBD2 (7 bases each). Trimming pared 3 bases from V and 8 bases from J, leaving 11 bases between. CDR1 is DFQATT and CDR2 is SNEGSKA in the germline V gene (reference sequence). This CDR3 has 12 amino acids. The CDR3 region has the DNA TGCAGTGCTAGCAGGGGGAGGGATGAGCAGTTCTTC. This gives the protein CSASRGRDEQFF.